This is a list of T cell receptor beta chains from one sample in a study of T cell responses to AZD1222 COVID-19 vaccine. Some clones are missing from TCRdb's copy, which holds only in-frame ones; the method was immunoSEQ multiplex PCR. The table lists some 96,000 clones, about nine tenths of them singletons. This specimen was peripheral blood, taken on day 0 of AZD1222 vaccination. The receptors derive from an adult in good health. The CDR3 runs from the conserved cysteine through the conserved F or W. The D gene is left open where the match is weak. Size tells how often a clone was seen (once, few, many) or the class of an expanded clone, and some rows leave it out.

v_gene: TRBV3-1/TRBV3-2; j_gene: TRBJ2-7; abundance: -; d_gene: -; CDR3aa: CASSQARGAFGEQYF; CDR3nt: TGTGCCAGCAGCCAAGCCAGGGGGGCGTTTGGCGAGCAGTACTTC
v_gene: TRBV6-2/TRBV6-3; j_gene: TRBJ1-1; abundance: -; d_gene: -; CDR3aa: CASTPLGGPNTEAFF; CDR3nt: TGTGCCAGCACCCCCCTGGGGGGACCGAACACTGAAGCTTTCTTT
v_gene: TRBV30; j_gene: TRBJ1-6; abundance: -; d_gene: -; CDR3aa: CAWTGISSYNSPLHF; CDR3nt: TGTGCCTGGACAGGGATTAGCTCCTATAATTCACCCCTCCACTTT
v_gene: TRBV6-5; j_gene: TRBJ2-7; abundance: -; d_gene: -; CDR3aa: CASGQPNSYEQYF; CDR3nt: TGTGCCAGCGGCCAGCCCAACAGCTACGAGCAGTACTTC
v_gene: TRBV7-2; j_gene: TRBJ2-5; abundance: -; d_gene: -; CDR3aa: CASSLEGDF; CDR3nt: TGTGCCAGCAGCTTAGAAGGTGACTTC
v_gene: TRBV12-5; j_gene: TRBJ2-3; abundance: -; d_gene: -; CDR3aa: CASGLPSTDTQYF; CDR3nt: TGTGCTAGTGGTTTGCCTAGCACAGATACGCAGTATTTT
v_gene: TRBV11-2; j_gene: TRBJ1-2; abundance: -; d_gene: TRBD1; CDR3aa: CASSMGQNYGYTF; CDR3nt: TGTGCCAGCAGCATGGGACAGAACTATGGCTACACCTTC
v_gene: TRBV18; j_gene: TRBJ2-7; abundance: -; d_gene: -; CDR3aa: CASSPIQTDSYEQYF; CDR3nt: TGTGCCAGCTCACCCATTCAGACAGATTCCTACGAGCAGTACTTC
v_gene: TRBV2; j_gene: TRBJ2-5; abundance: few; d_gene: TRBD2; CDR3aa: CASSIQRGGQETQYF; CDR3nt: TGTGCCAGCAGTATTCAGCGGGGGGGCCAAGAGACCCAGTACTTC
v_gene: TRBV5-5; j_gene: TRBJ2-5; abundance: -; d_gene: TRBD2; CDR3aa: CASSSLAGGRETQYF; CDR3nt: TGTGCCAGCAGCTCGCTAGCGGGAGGTCGAGAGACCCAGTACTTC
v_gene: TRBV7-6; j_gene: TRBJ2-4; abundance: -; d_gene: -; CDR3aa: CASSPTVQLAKSIQYF; CDR3nt: TGTGCCAGCAGCCCAACAGTACAGCTAGCCAAAAGCATTCAGTACTTC
v_gene: TRBV6-1; j_gene: TRBJ1-6; abundance: -; d_gene: -; CDR3aa: CASSEAWGADNSPLHF; CDR3nt: TGTGCCAGCAGTGAAGCGTGGGGCGCCGATAATTCACCCCTCCACTTT
v_gene: TRBV7-9; j_gene: TRBJ1-6; abundance: -; d_gene: -; CDR3aa: CASSLSYGGSYNSPLHF; CDR3nt: TGTGCCAGCAGCTTAAGCTACGGGGGGTCCTATAATTCACCCCTCCACTTT
v_gene: TRBV6-5; j_gene: TRBJ2-6; abundance: -; d_gene: -; CDR3aa: CASSGTFGGANVLTF; CDR3nt: TGTGCCAGCAGCGGGACATTTGGTGGGGCCAACGTCCTGACTTTC
v_gene: TRBV11-2; j_gene: TRBJ2-1; abundance: once; d_gene: -; CDR3aa: CASSFQGGSYNEQFF; CDR3nt: TGTGCCAGCAGCTTCCAGGGAGGATCCTACAATGAGCAGTTCTTC
v_gene: TRBV6-5; j_gene: TRBJ2-7; abundance: -; d_gene: -; CDR3aa: CASSPHRDTAREQYF; CDR3nt: TGTGCCAGCAGTCCTCACCGGGACACCGCTCGGGAGCAGTACTTC
v_gene: TRBV30; j_gene: TRBJ2-2; abundance: -; d_gene: TRBD2; CDR3aa: CAWILTSGAGELFF; CDR3nt: TGTGCCTGGATTCTGACTAGCGGGGCCGGGGAGCTGTTTTTT
v_gene: TRBV2; j_gene: TRBJ1-2; abundance: -; d_gene: TRBD1; CDR3aa: CASSGSTGEVYGYTF; CDR3nt: TGTGCCAGCAGTGGGAGCACAGGGGAAGTCTATGGCTACACCTTC
v_gene: TRBV2; j_gene: TRBJ2-1; abundance: -; d_gene: TRBD2; CDR3aa: CASSMTSGRMEESYNEQFF; CDR3nt: TGTGCCAGCAGTATGACTAGCGGGAGAATGGAAGAGTCCTACAATGAGCAGTTCTTC
v_gene: TRBV19; j_gene: TRBJ1-1; abundance: -; d_gene: TRBD1; CDR3aa: CASSISLQGTTQAFF; CDR3nt: TGTGCCAGTAGTATTAGTTTACAGGGGACCACCCAAGCTTTCTTT
v_gene: TRBV30; j_gene: TRBJ1-1; abundance: -; d_gene: -; CDR3aa: CAWRGLTNTEAFF; CDR3nt: TGTGCCTGGCGGGGACTCACAAACACTGAAGCTTTCTTT
v_gene: TRBV15; j_gene: TRBJ1-4; abundance: once; d_gene: -; CDR3aa: CATSREATNEKLFF; CDR3nt: TGTGCCACCAGCCGGGAGGCAACTAATGAAAAACTGTTTTTT
v_gene: TRBV6-1; j_gene: TRBJ2-7; abundance: -; d_gene: -; CDR3aa: CASSEIRGYEQYF; CDR3nt: TGTGCCAGCAGTGAAATAAGGGGCTACGAGCAGTACTTC
v_gene: TRBV7-9; j_gene: TRBJ1-3; abundance: -; d_gene: -; CDR3aa: CASSLQSGNTIYF; CDR3nt: TGTGCCAGCAGCTTACAATCTGGAAACACCATATATTTT
v_gene: TRBV7-9; j_gene: TRBJ2-7; abundance: -; d_gene: -; CDR3aa: CASSFGEGEQYF; CDR3nt: TGTGCCAGCAGCTTTGGTGAGGGCGAGCAGTACTTC
v_gene: TRBV14; j_gene: TRBJ2-1; abundance: few; d_gene: TRBD1; CDR3aa: CASSQMDRGHEQFF; CDR3nt: TGTGCCAGCAGCCAAATGGACAGGGGGCATGAGCAGTTCTTC
v_gene: TRBV19; j_gene: TRBJ2-7; abundance: -; d_gene: -; CDR3aa: CASSLRGTVAYEQYF; CDR3nt: TGTGCCAGTAGCCTCCGCGGGACAGTAGCCTACGAGCAGTACTTC
v_gene: TRBV27; j_gene: TRBJ1-6; abundance: -; d_gene: TRBD1; CDR3aa: CASSFGLDRDNSPLHF; CDR3nt: TGTGCCAGCAGTTTTGGACTGGACAGGGATAATTCACCCCTCCACTTT
v_gene: TRBV2; j_gene: TRBJ2-3; abundance: -; d_gene: -; CDR3aa: CASSRIRSASTDTQYF; CDR3nt: TGTGCCAGCAGCCGCATACGGTCGGCTAGCACAGATACGCAGTATTTT
v_gene: TRBV5-6; j_gene: TRBJ1-6; abundance: -; d_gene: -; CDR3aa: CASSLAAGPFHF; CDR3nt: TGTGCCAGCAGCTTGGCGGCAGGGCCCTTCCACTTT
v_gene: TRBV20-1; j_gene: TRBJ1-2; abundance: -; d_gene: -; CDR3aa: CSASSGGNYGYTF; CDR3nt: TGCAGTGCTAGTTCTGGGGGAAACTATGGCTACACCTTC
v_gene: TRBV6-1; j_gene: TRBJ2-1; abundance: -; d_gene: -; CDR3aa: CASSEQGFYNEQFF; CDR3nt: TGTGCCAGCAGTGAACAGGGTTTCTACAATGAGCAGTTCTTC
v_gene: TRBV18; j_gene: TRBJ2-7; abundance: -; d_gene: TRBD2; CDR3aa: CASSPFRTSGADSYEQYF; CDR3nt: TGTGCCAGCTCACCGTTTCGGACTAGCGGGGCGGATTCCTACGAGCAGTACTTC
v_gene: TRBV30; j_gene: TRBJ1-4; abundance: once; d_gene: TRBD1; CDR3aa: CACRDRGFATNEKLFF; CDR3nt: TGTGCCTGCCGGGACAGGGGTTTTGCAACTAATGAAAAACTGTTTTTT
v_gene: TRBV7-2; j_gene: TRBJ2-3; abundance: -; d_gene: TRBD2; CDR3aa: CASSLALAGGFQGTQYF; CDR3nt: TGTGCCAGCAGCTTAGCACTAGCGGGGGGGTTTCAAGGTACGCAGTATTTT
v_gene: TRBV7-8; j_gene: TRBJ1-3; abundance: -; d_gene: -; CDR3aa: CASSLTFSGNTIYF; CDR3nt: TGTGCCAGCAGCTTGACATTCTCTGGAAACACCATATATTTT
v_gene: TRBV6-2/TRBV6-3; j_gene: TRBJ1-1; abundance: -; d_gene: -; CDR3aa: CASSYRMNTEAFF; CDR3nt: TGTGCCAGCAGTTACAGGATGAACACTGAAGCTTTCTTT
v_gene: TRBV27; j_gene: TRBJ1-4; abundance: -; d_gene: TRBD1; CDR3aa: CASSLRGQGQRDEKLFF; CDR3nt: TGTGCCAGCAGTTTAAGAGGACAGGGACAACGGGATGAAAAACTGTTTTTT
v_gene: TRBV6-2/TRBV6-3; j_gene: TRBJ2-7; abundance: -; d_gene: -; CDR3aa: CASSTQDKSYEQYF; CDR3nt: TGTGCCAGCAGTACCCAGGACAAATCCTACGAGCAGTACTTC
v_gene: TRBV5-6; j_gene: TRBJ2-6; abundance: -; d_gene: -; CDR3aa: CASSFLGAGANVLTF; CDR3nt: TGTGCCAGCAGCTTTCTGGGAGCTGGGGCCAACGTCCTGACTTTC
v_gene: TRBV25-1; j_gene: TRBJ2-1; abundance: -; d_gene: TRBD2; CDR3aa: CASSADYSGLYNEQFF; CDR3nt: TGTGCCAGCAGTGCCGATTATAGCGGGCTTTACAATGAGCAGTTCTTC
v_gene: TRBV7-2; j_gene: TRBJ2-1; abundance: -; d_gene: -; CDR3aa: CASSPRGRGTPISNEQFF; CDR3nt: TGTGCCAGCAGCCCACGGGGGAGGGGGACACCGATCTCCAATGAGCAGTTCTTC
v_gene: TRBV7-9; j_gene: TRBJ2-1; abundance: -; d_gene: TRBD2; CDR3aa: CASSSTGGRNEQFF; CDR3nt: TGTGCCAGCAGCTCGACGGGGGGTCGGAATGAGCAGTTCTTC
v_gene: TRBV29-1; j_gene: TRBJ1-1; abundance: few; d_gene: TRBD1; CDR3aa: CSVVQGVPYGAFF; CDR3nt: TGCAGCGTTGTACAGGGGGTCCCTTACGGAGCTTTCTTT
v_gene: TRBV7-9; j_gene: TRBJ1-5; abundance: -; d_gene: -; CDR3aa: CASSFLEQPQHF; CDR3nt: TGTGCCAGCAGCTTCTTGGAACAGCCCCAGCATTTT
v_gene: TRBV7-9; j_gene: TRBJ1-3; abundance: -; d_gene: TRBD1; CDR3aa: CASSETGVFSGNTIYF; CDR3nt: TGTGCCAGCAGCGAGACAGGGGTTTTCTCTGGAAACACCATATATTTT
v_gene: TRBV5-1; j_gene: TRBJ1-4; abundance: -; d_gene: -; CDR3aa: CASSRDSLAGANEKLFF; CDR3nt: TGCGCCAGCAGCCGAGACAGCCTGGCGGGAGCTAATGAAAAACTGTTTTTT
v_gene: TRBV24-1; j_gene: TRBJ2-2; abundance: -; d_gene: TRBD2; CDR3aa: CATSDLLAGGAGELFF; CDR3nt: TGTGCCACCAGTGATTTATTAGCGGGGGGCGCCGGGGAGCTGTTTTTT
v_gene: TRBV6-5; j_gene: TRBJ1-4; abundance: once; d_gene: -; CDR3aa: CASSRGTTNEKLFF; CDR3nt: TGTGCCAGCAGCCGCGGTACAACTAATGAAAAACTGTTTTTT
v_gene: TRBV7-9; j_gene: TRBJ2-2; abundance: -; d_gene: -; CDR3aa: CASSLSTPGELFF; CDR3nt: TGTGCCAGCAGCTTGTCGACCCCCGGGGAGCTGTTTTTT
v_gene: TRBV4-1; j_gene: TRBJ1-4; abundance: -; d_gene: TRBD1; CDR3aa: CASSQDLARGHEKLFF; CDR3nt: TGCGCCAGCAGCCAAGATCTGGCCAGGGGGCATGAAAAACTGTTTTTT
v_gene: TRBV7-9; j_gene: TRBJ2-1; abundance: -; d_gene: -; CDR3aa: CASSLAGGYNEQFF; CDR3nt: TGTGCCAGCAGCTTAGCGGGAGGTTACAATGAGCAGTTCTTC
v_gene: TRBV21-1; j_gene: TRBJ1-1; abundance: -; d_gene: -; CDR3aa: CASSKLGPRGRTEAFF; CDR3nt: TGTGCCAGCAGCAAATTGGGACCTAGGGGAAGAACTGAAGCTTTCTTT
v_gene: TRBV25-1; j_gene: TRBJ2-3; abundance: -; d_gene: -; CDR3aa: CASRGGEGEGLYTQYF; CDR3nt: TGTGCCAGCAGAGGGGGAGAGGGGGAGGGCTTGTATACGCAGTATTTT
v_gene: TRBV6-1; j_gene: TRBJ2-7; abundance: -; d_gene: TRBD2; CDR3aa: CASSETSGGINEQYF; CDR3nt: TGTGCCAGCAGTGAAACAAGCGGGGGGATCAACGAGCAGTACTTC
v_gene: TRBV7-9; j_gene: TRBJ1-5; abundance: -; d_gene: -; CDR3aa: CASSLAHSNQPQHF; CDR3nt: TGTGCCAGCAGCTTAGCACATAGCAATCAGCCCCAGCATTTT
v_gene: TRBV2; j_gene: TRBJ1-1; abundance: -; d_gene: -; CDR3aa: CASSEVSANTEAFF; CDR3nt: TGTGCCAGCAGTGAAGTGTCAGCGAACACTGAAGCTTTCTTT
v_gene: TRBV6-6; j_gene: TRBJ1-6; abundance: -; d_gene: -; CDR3aa: CASSRREPYNSPLHF; CDR3nt: TGTGCCAGCAGCCGACGAGAGCCCTATAATTCACCCCTCCACTTT
v_gene: TRBV7-3; j_gene: TRBJ1-3; abundance: -; d_gene: -; CDR3aa: CASSLQAGAGNTIYF; CDR3nt: TGTGCCAGCAGCTTACAAGCAGGGGCTGGAAACACCATATATTTT